Below, 2 T cell receptor beta chains from the same sample are listed, as sequenced in a study of CD4 T cells in relation to SARS-CoV-2 and coronaviruses. Using immunoSEQ multiplex PCR, the repertoire was profiled, and TCRdb retains in-frame clones only, with some absent. Of more than 35,000 clones listed, roughly 80% are singletons. Their antigens remain unidentified. The source material was memory CD4+ T cells from PBMCs, cultured in vitro. The origin of the receptors is an adult with COVID-19.

V and J are TRBV28 and TRBJ2-7; possibly TRBD2 for D (6 bases). This CDR3 region has 13 residues. V was trimmed by 2 bases and J by 7 bases, leaving 12 bases between them. Germline CDR1 is MDHEN and CDR2 is SYDVKM. CDR3 bases: TGTGCCAGCAGTTTAGGACGGGAGTGGGAGCAGTACTTC. As protein: CASSLGREWEQYF.

The V call is TRBV2, the J call TRBJ2-1; 9 nucleotides align to TRBD2. Per the germline V gene, CDR1 is SNHLY and CDR2 is FYNNEI. The CDR3 has 15 amino acids. After removal of 6 bases from V and 8 bases from J, the junction contained 11 bases not matched to a gene. The CDR3 region has the DNA TGTGCCAGCAGCGAGATGGGACTAGCTTACGATGAGCAGTTCTTC. It encodes CASSEMGLAYDEQFF.